This record looks at one TCR beta chain sequence and its context. What it recognizes is unknown. The CDR3 consists of 11 residues. The data were produced by immunoSEQ multiplex PCR, yet TCRdb's version contains in-frame clones alone and is incomplete. The table includes about 5,200 clones, approximately 70% detected once. This sample was included in a study of immune cell composition in non-small cell lung cancer. Study results and limitations: Tumour-reactive clones were not shown to match dominant in vivo tumour clones.

This receptor was taken from a human donor with non-small cell lung cancer. This rearrangement joins TRBV21-1 to TRBJ2-5; the DNA was not used to check the table's D call, TRBD2. TRBV21-1 is classified as a pseudogene. The sample consisted of lung tumor tissue. CDR3 coding DNA: TGTGCCAGCAGACGGGGGGGAAACCAGTACTTC. Its translation is CASRRGGNQYF.